Listed below are T cell receptor beta chains from one sample, sequenced in a study of identical twins. One entry per CDR3 protein, called by TCRdb with MiXCR from the 5' RACE reads. The repertoire holds 350,000 to 600,000 distinct CDR3 sequences, with 13% to 15% as singletons. These records were also assigned to another study, of yellow fever vaccine responses in identical twins.

The sequenced sample was CD4+ T cells sorted from blood. These receptors were taken from a woman aged 18-30 years in good health. The CDR3 runs from the conserved cysteine through the conserved F or W. Each record gives: D gene, J gene, V gene, clone size, CDR3 protein, CDR3 DNA. The D gene is left open where the match is weak. Size tells how often a clone was seen (once, few, many) or the class of an expanded clone, and some rows leave it out.

>-|TRBJ2-7|TRBV5-1|few
CASSPTGESYEQYF
TGCGCCAGCAGCCCCACGGGGGAGTCTTACGAGCAGTACTTC
>TRBD2|TRBJ2-2|TRBV2|few
CASSELAGGQFANTGELFF
TGTGCCAGCAGTGAACTCGCGGGGGGACAATTTGCGAACACCGGGGAGCTGTTTTTT
>-|TRBJ2-7|TRBV3-1|-
CASSQVGPSRSYEQYF
TGTGCCAGCAGCCAAGTAGGCCCTAGCCGCTCCTACGAGCAGTACTTC
>-|TRBJ1-1|TRBV6-2/TRBV6-3|few
CASSRAPEAFF
TGTGCCAGCAGTAGGGCCCCCGAAGCTTTCTTT
>-|TRBJ2-5|TRBV10-3|many
CAISGGETQYF
TGTGCCATCAGTGGTGGGGAGACCCAGTACTTC
>-|TRBJ2-6|TRBV24-1|-
CATSDFTVTGANVLTF
TGTGCCACCAGTGATTTTACAGTGACTGGGGCCAACGTCCTGACTTTC
>TRBD2|TRBJ2-1|TRBV15|few
CATSRVLGLVYDEQFF
TGTGCCACCAGCAGAGTTCTGGGACTAGTTTACGATGAGCAGTTCTTC
>-|TRBJ2-1|TRBV5-1|few
CASSRGVLGGPYNEQFF
TGCGCCAGCAGCCGGGGGGTGCTAGGGGGGCCTTACAATGAGCAGTTCTTC
>-|TRBJ1-5|TRBV2|few
CASRRDRTNQPQHF
TGTGCCAGCAGACGAGACAGGACAAATCAGCCCCAGCATTTT
>TRBD1|TRBJ2-7|TRBV3-1|-
CASSLRQGTSREQYF
TGTGCCAGCAGCCTGAGACAGGGAACGAGTCGCGAGCAGTACTTC
>TRBD1|TRBJ2-1|TRBV5-1|few
CASNEGASYNEQFF
TGCGCCAGCAATGAGGGGGCAAGCTACAATGAGCAGTTCTTC
>TRBD2|TRBJ2-7|TRBV14|-
CANRQAGGAFYEQYF
TGTGCCAACAGACAAGCGGGGGGCGCATTCTACGAGCAGTACTTC
>TRBD2|TRBJ2-3|TRBV4-1|few
CASSQVVLAVSTDTQYF
TGCGCCAGCAGCCAAGTGGTCCTAGCGGTCAGCACAGATACGCAGTATTTT
>TRBD1|TRBJ2-7|TRBV6-1|-
CASRRTIGTEAYEQYF
TGTGCCAGCAGACGCACGATCGGGACAGAGGCATACGAGCAGTACTTC
>-|TRBJ2-3|TRBV12-3/TRBV12-4|few
CASSLVGTTQYF
TGTGCCAGCAGTTTAGTCGGAACAACGCAGTATTTT
>-|TRBJ1-1|TRBV28|-
CASSTGSLNTEAFF
TGTGCCAGCAGTACCGGGAGTCTGAACACTGAAGCTTTCTTT
>-|TRBJ2-7|TRBV7-2|few
CASSLEASSSYEQYF
TGTGCCAGCAGCTTAGAGGCGTCAAGCTCCTACGAGCAGTACTTC
>TRBD2|TRBJ2-3|TRBV5-1|-
CASSLEGTSGGPTDTQYF
TGCGCCAGCAGCTTGGAAGGGACTAGCGGGGGGCCAACAGATACGCAGTATTTT
>TRBD1|TRBJ2-5|TRBV10-3|few
CAISGPDRGQGKTQYF
TGTGCCATCAGTGGCCCCGACAGGGGGCAGGGGAAGACCCAGTACTTC
>-|TRBJ2-7|TRBV6-2/TRBV6-3|few
CASSYEILAPSYEQYF
TGTGCCAGCAGTTACGAGATCTTGGCCCCTTCCTACGAGCAGTACTTC
>-|TRBJ1-6|TRBV5-4|few
CASSKNRAMDSPLHF
TGTGCCAGCAGCAAGAACAGGGCTATGGATTCACCCCTCCACTTT
>-|TRBJ1-6|TRBV6-1|many
CASSQRGGSYNSPLHF
TGTGCCAGCAGCCAAAGAGGGGGCTCCTATAATTCACCCCTCCACTTT
>-|TRBJ2-1|TRBV19|-
CATLTDRNNEQFF
TGTGCAACCCTAACAGACAGGAATAATGAGCAGTTCTTC
>-|TRBJ2-1|TRBV11-3|-
CASSLDWRNNEQFF
TGTGCCAGCAGCTTAGATTGGAGGAACAATGAGCAGTTCTTC
>TRBD2|TRBJ2-3|TRBV5-5|-
CASSFVPGGPTDTQYF
TGTGCCAGCAGCTTCGTCCCGGGAGGGCCCACGGATACGCAGTATTTT
>-|TRBJ2-5|TRBV3-1|-
CASSPRTTRGVETQYF
TGTGCCAGCAGCCCACGGACTACCCGGGGAGTGGAGACCCAGTACTTC
>TRBD2|TRBJ2-1|TRBV12-3/TRBV12-4|few
CASTARGGLGNEQFF
TGTGCCAGCACCGCTAGGGGCGGACTAGGCAATGAGCAGTTCTTC
>TRBD2|TRBJ2-2|TRBV15|few
CATSGRTSGTGELFF
TGTGCCACCAGCGGACGGACTAGCGGGACCGGGGAGCTGTTTTTT
>TRBD2|TRBJ2-3|TRBV7-2|-
CASSLVAAGSTDTQYF
TGTGCCAGCAGCTTAGTTGCAGCGGGGAGCACAGATACGCAGTATTTT
>-|TRBJ2-2|TRBV11-2|few
CASSFGKNTGELFF
TGTGCCAGCAGCTTCGGCAAGAACACCGGGGAGCTGTTTTTT
>TRBD1|TRBJ2-7|TRBV20-1|-
CSAKPYPGQGMYEQYF
TGCAGTGCTAAGCCTTATCCGGGACAGGGTATGTACGAGCAGTACTTC
>TRBD2|TRBJ2-3|TRBV12-3/TRBV12-4|many
CASSPRLAGGIDTQYF
TGTGCCAGCAGCCCACGACTAGCGGGAGGGATAGATACGCAGTATTTT
>-|TRBJ2-5|TRBV5-6|-
CASSFRRRLETQYF
TGTGCCAGCAGCTTCAGACGACGTTTAGAGACCCAGTACTTC
>-|TRBJ2-7|TRBV7-2|-
CASRKDQLPYEQYF
TGTGCCAGCAGGAAGGACCAGCTTCCCTACGAGCAGTACTTC
>TRBD2|TRBJ2-3|TRBV30|-
CAWSTTGGTQYF
TGTGCCTGGAGTACGACCGGGGGGACGCAGTATTTT
>-|TRBJ2-1|TRBV12-3/TRBV12-4|-
CASSLRGGRNYNEQFF
TGTGCCAGCAGTTTGAGGGGGGGGAGAAACTACAATGAGCAGTTCTTC
>TRBD1|TRBJ2-7|TRBV20-1|few
CSASGRGYYEQYF
TGCAGTGCCTCCGGCAGGGGGTACTACGAGCAGTACTTC
>TRBD1|TRBJ2-7|TRBV10-3|few
CAISVSPGVGGLYEQYF
TGTGCCATCAGTGTATCCCCCGGGGTAGGGGGCTTATACGAGCAGTACTTC
>TRBD2|TRBJ2-7|TRBV20-1|-
CSATISGGGGYEQYF
TGCAGTGCCACAATTAGCGGGGGCGGGGGCTACGAGCAGTACTTC
>-|TRBJ2-1|TRBV6-5|few
CASSYDRYDEQFF
TGTGCCAGCAGTTACGACAGATACGATGAGCAGTTCTTC
>TRBD1|TRBJ2-3|TRBV4-2|-
CASSQEGQAASDTQYF
TGTGCCAGCAGCCAAGAGGGACAGGCGGCCTCCGATACGCAGTATTTT
>-|TRBJ2-2|TRBV3-1|few
CASSPFQLRANRVSNTGELFF
TGTGCCAGCAGCCCCTTCCAATTGCGAGCGAATCGAGTCTCGAACACCGGGGAGCTGTTTTTT
>-|TRBJ2-3|TRBV6-2/TRBV6-3|-
CASSPIGTEFSTDTQYF
TGTGCCAGCAGCCCCATCGGGACCGAGTTTAGCACAGATACGCAGTATTTT
>-|TRBJ1-2|TRBV12-3/TRBV12-4|many
CASSPYGGGYGYTF
TGTGCCAGCAGTCCCTATGGGGGGGGCTATGGCTACACCTTC
>TRBD2|TRBJ2-5|TRBV9|-
CASSSGLAQETQYF
TGTGCCAGCAGCTCCGGACTAGCGCAAGAGACCCAGTACTTC
>-|TRBJ2-2|TRBV7-8|few
CASSLSGAAELFF
TGTGCCAGCAGCCTCTCGGGGGCGGCGGAGCTGTTTTTT
>-|TRBJ2-7|TRBV12-3/TRBV12-4|few
CASSLGSGGWYEQYF
TGTGCCAGCAGTTTAGGGTCGGGGGGCTGGTACGAGCAGTACTTC
>TRBD1|TRBJ1-1|TRBV19|-
CASSETGGRNEAFF
TGTGCCAGTAGTGAGACAGGGGGCCGTAATGAAGCTTTCTTT
>TRBD1|TRBJ1-1|TRBV5-1|few
CASSSTGGGGTEAFF
TGCGCCAGCAGCTCTACAGGGGGCGGAGGGACTGAAGCTTTCTTT
>TRBD1|TRBJ1-4|TRBV20-1|many
CSGGSGTGDEKLFF
TGCAGTGGTGGGTCCGGGACAGGGGATGAAAAACTGTTTTTT
>-|TRBJ2-1|TRBV12-3/TRBV12-4|many
CASSTKGLSYNEQFF
TGTGCCAGCAGCACGAAGGGGCTGAGTTACAATGAGCAGTTCTTC
>-|TRBJ2-5|TRBV20-1|few
CSAFGGLQETQYF
TGCAGTGCTTTTGGAGGCCTCCAAGAGACCCAGTACTTC
>-|TRBJ2-5|TRBV5-1|-
CASRSRSSEETQYF
TGCGCCAGCAGGTCACGTTCATCCGAAGAGACCCAGTACTTC
>TRBD2|TRBJ2-1|TRBV7-2|-
CASSLETAGEQFF
TGTGCCAGCAGCTTGGAGACAGCGGGAGAGCAGTTCTTC
>-|TRBJ1-1|TRBV2|-
CASSVNLNTEAFF
TGTGCCAGCAGTGTCAACCTGAACACTGAAGCTTTCTTT